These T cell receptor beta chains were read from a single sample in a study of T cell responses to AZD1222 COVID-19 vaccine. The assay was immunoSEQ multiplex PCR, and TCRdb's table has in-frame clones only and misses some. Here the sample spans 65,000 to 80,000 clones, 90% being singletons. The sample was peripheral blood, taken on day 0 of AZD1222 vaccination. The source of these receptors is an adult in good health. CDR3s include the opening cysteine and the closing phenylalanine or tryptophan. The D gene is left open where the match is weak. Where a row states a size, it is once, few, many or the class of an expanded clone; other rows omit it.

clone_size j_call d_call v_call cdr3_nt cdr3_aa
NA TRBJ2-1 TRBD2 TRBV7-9 TGTGCCAGCAGCTTACAGACTAGCGGTTGGGGTAATGAGCAGTTCTTC CASSLQTSGWGNEQFF
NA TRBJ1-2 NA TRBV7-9 TGTGCCAGCAGCGTGGGGGCCGCCGACAGCTATGGCTACACCTTC CASSVGAADSYGYTF
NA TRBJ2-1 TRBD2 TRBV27 TGTGCCAGCCGAAGGGACTACAATTCGTACAATGAGCAGTTCTTC CASRRDYNSYNEQFF
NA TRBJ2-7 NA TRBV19 TGTGCCAGTAGTCAACCGGGCCGCACCTACGAGCAGTACTTC CASSQPGRTYEQYF
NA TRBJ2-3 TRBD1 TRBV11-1 TGTGCCAGCAGCCAACAGGGGGTTAGCACAGATACGCAGTATTTT CASSQQGVSTDTQYF
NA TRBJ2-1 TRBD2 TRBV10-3 TGTGCCATCGCGGGGACTAGCGGGCCGAGCTCCTACAATGAGCAGTTCTTC CAIAGTSGPSSYNEQFF
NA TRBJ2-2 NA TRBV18 TGTGCCAGCTCACCAGGGCCGGGACACGTCACAACCGGGGAGCTGTTTTTT CASSPGPGHVTTGELFF
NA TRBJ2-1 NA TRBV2 TGTGCCAGCAGTGGGCAAAATTCCTACAATGAGCAGTTCTTC CASSGQNSYNEQFF
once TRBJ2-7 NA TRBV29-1 TGCAGCGTTACGGGACTTGGGGGATACTACGAGCAGTACTTC CSVTGLGGYYEQYF
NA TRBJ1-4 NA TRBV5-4 TGTGCCAGCAGCTTACAGGGTGAAAAACTGTTTTTT CASSLQGEKLFF
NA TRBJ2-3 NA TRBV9 TGTGCCAGCAGCGTAACACCAGATACGCAGTATTTT CASSVTPDTQYF
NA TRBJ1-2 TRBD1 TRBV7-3 TGTGCCAGCAGCTTAACAGGGGGCGGAAGGAGCTACACCTTC CASSLTGGGRSYTF
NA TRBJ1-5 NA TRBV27 TGTGCCAGCAGTTTATCTAGAGGTCCCAATCAGCCCCAGCATTTT CASSLSRGPNQPQHF
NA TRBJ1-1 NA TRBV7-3 TGTGCCAGCAGCCCGGGGACGGCGAACACTGAAGCTTTCTTT CASSPGTANTEAFF
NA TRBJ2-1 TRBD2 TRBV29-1 TGCAGCGTTTCGACTAGCGGCCGCGATGAGCAGTTCTTC CSVSTSGRDEQFF
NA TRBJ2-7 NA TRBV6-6 TGTGCCAGCAGTTACTCAATGGGTCGGGCCTACGAGCAGTACTTC CASSYSMGRAYEQYF
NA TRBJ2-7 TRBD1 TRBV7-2 TGTGCCAGCAGCCGGGACAGAGCCTACGAGCAGTACTTC CASSRDRAYEQYF
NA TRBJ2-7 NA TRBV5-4 TGTGCCAGCAGCTTGGGGGACGTCAGGGATCCCGAGCAGTACTTC CASSLGDVRDPEQYF
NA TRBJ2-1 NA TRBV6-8 TGTGCCAGCAGGGATACAGGGTATGAGCAGTTCTTC CASRDTGYEQFF
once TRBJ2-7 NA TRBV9 TGTGCCAGCAGCGTAGTCCCAGGTCCTTCTAACGAGCAGTACTTC CASSVVPGPSNEQYF
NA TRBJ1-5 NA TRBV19 TGTGCCAGTAGTACGGGAGGGGGTGGCAATCAGCCCCAGCATTTT CASSTGGGGNQPQHF
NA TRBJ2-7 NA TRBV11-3 TGTGCCAGCAGCTCTTTAGGGACAACCTCCTACGAGCAGTACTTC CASSSLGTTSYEQYF
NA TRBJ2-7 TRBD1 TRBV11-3 TGTGCCAGCAGCTTAGGCCCCGCCCAGGGGGACTCCTACGAGCAGTACTTC CASSLGPAQGDSYEQYF
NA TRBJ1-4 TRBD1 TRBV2 TGTGCCAGCAGGGGGACAGGCGAAGAAAAACTGTTTTTT CASRGTGEEKLFF
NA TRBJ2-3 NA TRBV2 TGTGCCAGCAGTAGGACCTTGGCTGGGGATACGCAGTATTTT CASSRTLAGDTQYF
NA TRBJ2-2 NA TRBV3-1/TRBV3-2 TGTGCCAGCAGCCAAGGCACCGGGGAGCTGTTTTTT CASSQGTGELFF
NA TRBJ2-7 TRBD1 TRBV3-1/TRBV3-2 TGTGCCAGCAGTCAAGCGACAGGGGGCTTTTCCTACGAGCAGTACTTC CASSQATGGFSYEQYF
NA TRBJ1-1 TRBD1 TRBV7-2 TGTGCCAGCAGCCGGGACAGGGTAGCAGCAGCTTTCTTT CASSRDRVAAAFF
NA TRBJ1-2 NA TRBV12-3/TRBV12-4 TGTGCCAGCACCGAACAAAGTAACTATGGCTACACCTTC CASTEQSNYGYTF
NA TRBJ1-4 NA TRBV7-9 TGTGCCAGCAGCCCGGAGTGGGGGTTAAATGAAAAACTGTTTTTT CASSPEWGLNEKLFF
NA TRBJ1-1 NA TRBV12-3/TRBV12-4 TGTGCCAGCAGAAGGGACCGCATCGCTGAAGCTTTCTTT CASRRDRIAEAFF
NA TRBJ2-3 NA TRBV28 TGTGCCAGCGGAGAGGGGAGCACAGATACGCAGTATTTT CASGEGSTDTQYF
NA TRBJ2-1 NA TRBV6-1 TGTGCCAGCAGTGAAGGTCCATCCTACTCCTACAATGAGCAGTTCTTC CASSEGPSYSYNEQFF
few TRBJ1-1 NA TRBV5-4 TGTGCCAGCAGCCAGGACCCGAACACTGAAGCTTTCTTT CASSQDPNTEAFF
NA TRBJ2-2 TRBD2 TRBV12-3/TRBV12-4 TGTGCCAGCAGTACTAGCGAAGGGGAGCTGTTTTTT CASSTSEGELFF
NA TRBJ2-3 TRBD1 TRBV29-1 TGCAGCGTTGAATTTAGGGGACAGGGGTTGAATTTT CSVEFRGQGLNF
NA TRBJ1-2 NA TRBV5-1 TGCGCCAGCAGCTTGGGTCTCATGGGCTACACCTTC CASSLGLMGYTF
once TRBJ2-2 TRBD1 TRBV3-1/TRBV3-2 TGTGCCAGCAGCCGAGACAGGGGGTATCCCGGGGAGCTGTTTTTT CASSRDRGYPGELFF
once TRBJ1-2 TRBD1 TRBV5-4 TGTGCCAGCAGCCCGGGACAGGGGGCTGACTATGGCTACACCTTC CASSPGQGADYGYTF
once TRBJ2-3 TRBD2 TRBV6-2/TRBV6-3 TGTGCCAGCAGCCGCTTATTCGAAGGCTGGACTAGCGGGTATAAGGGTACAGATACGCAGTATTTT CASSRLFEGWTSGYKGTDTQYF
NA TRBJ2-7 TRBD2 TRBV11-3 TGTGCCAGCAGCTTGAGTAGCGGGGCCTCCTACGAGCAGTACTTC CASSLSSGASYEQYF
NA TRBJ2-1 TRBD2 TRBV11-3 TGTGCCAGCAGCTTAGAGGCGGGGGGAGGGGCTAATGAGCAGTTCTTC CASSLEAGGGANEQFF
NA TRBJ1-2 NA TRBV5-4 TGTGCCAGCAGCCCATCGGGGGGCGTTGGCTACACCTTC CASSPSGGVGYTF